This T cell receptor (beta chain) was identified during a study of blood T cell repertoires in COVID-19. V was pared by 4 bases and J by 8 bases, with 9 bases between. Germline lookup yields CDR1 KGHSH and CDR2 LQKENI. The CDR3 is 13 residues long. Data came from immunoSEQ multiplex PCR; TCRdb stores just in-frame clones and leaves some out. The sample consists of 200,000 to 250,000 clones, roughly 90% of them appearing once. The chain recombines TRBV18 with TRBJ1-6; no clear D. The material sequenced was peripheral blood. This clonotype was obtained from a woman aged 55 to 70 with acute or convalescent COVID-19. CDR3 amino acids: CASSLDSDSPLHF. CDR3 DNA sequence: TGTGCCAGCTCACTCGACTCGGATTCACCCCTCCACTTT.